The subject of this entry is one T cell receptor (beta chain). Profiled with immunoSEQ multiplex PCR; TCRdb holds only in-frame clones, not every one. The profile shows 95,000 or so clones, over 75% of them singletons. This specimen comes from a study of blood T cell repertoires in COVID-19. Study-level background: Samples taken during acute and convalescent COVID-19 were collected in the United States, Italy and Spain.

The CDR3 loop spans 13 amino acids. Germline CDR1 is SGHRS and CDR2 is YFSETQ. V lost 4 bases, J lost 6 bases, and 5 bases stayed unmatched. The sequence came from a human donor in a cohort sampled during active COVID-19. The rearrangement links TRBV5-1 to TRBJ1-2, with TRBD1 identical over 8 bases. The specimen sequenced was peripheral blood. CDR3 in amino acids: CASSPWTGNGYTF. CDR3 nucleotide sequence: TGCGCCAGCAGCCCCTGGACAGGGAATGGCTACACCTTC.